This T cell receptor beta chain is drawn from a study of graft-versus-host responses after intestinal transplantation. About the research overall: Uniformly, recipients were administered anti-thymocyte globulin induction with subsequent tacrolimus and steroids for around three years.

The table came from immunoSEQ multiplex PCR; TCRdb's copy has only in-frame clones and leaves some out. Seen here are 49,000 or so clones, 85% to 95% observed once, and the top ten hold about 5.5%. Germline V gene lookup returns CDR1 SGDLS and CDR2 YYNGEE. CDR3 length: 17 amino acids. V dropped 0 bases and J dropped 3 bases, with 18 bases sitting between them. The source of this sequence is a human patient who received an intestinal transplant, so some T cells may come from the graft donor. Sample: PBMCs, taken about 800 days after a first intestinal transplant, on the day of a second. The chain recombines TRBV9 with TRBJ1-1; D gene ambiguous. CDR3 sequence reads: CASSVEVRVFSYTEAFF. The CDR3 DNA is TGTGCCAGCAGCGTAGAGGTGAGGGTTTTCAGTTACACTGAAGCTTTCTTT.